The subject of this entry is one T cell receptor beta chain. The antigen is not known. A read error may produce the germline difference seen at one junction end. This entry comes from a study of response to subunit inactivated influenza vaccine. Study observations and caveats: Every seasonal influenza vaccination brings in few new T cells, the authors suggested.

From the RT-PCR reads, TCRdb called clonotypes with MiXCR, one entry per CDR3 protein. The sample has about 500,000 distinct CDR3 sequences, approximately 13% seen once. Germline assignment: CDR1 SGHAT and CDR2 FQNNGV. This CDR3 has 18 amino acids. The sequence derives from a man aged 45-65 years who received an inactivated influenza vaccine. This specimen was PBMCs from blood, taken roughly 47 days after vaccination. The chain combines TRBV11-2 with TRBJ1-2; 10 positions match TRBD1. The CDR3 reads CAGSSSLGDRGPGYGYTF. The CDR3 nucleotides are TGTGCCGGCAGCTCGAGCCTAGGTGACAGGGGGCCCGGCTATGGCTACACCTTC.